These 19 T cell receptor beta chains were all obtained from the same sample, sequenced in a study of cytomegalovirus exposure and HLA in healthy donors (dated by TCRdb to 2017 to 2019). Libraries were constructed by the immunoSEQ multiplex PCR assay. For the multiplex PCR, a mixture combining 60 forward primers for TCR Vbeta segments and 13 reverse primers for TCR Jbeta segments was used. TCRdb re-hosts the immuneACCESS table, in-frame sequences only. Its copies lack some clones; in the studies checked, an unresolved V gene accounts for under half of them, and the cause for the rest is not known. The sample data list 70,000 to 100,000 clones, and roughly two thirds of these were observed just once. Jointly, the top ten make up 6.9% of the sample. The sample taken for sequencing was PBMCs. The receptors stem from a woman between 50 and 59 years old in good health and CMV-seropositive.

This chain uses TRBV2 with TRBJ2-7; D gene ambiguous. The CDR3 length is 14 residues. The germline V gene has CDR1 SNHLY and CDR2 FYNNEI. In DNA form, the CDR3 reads TGTGCCAGCAGTCCCTGGGCCAGCTCCTACGAGCAGTCCGTC. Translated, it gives CASSPWASSYEQSV.

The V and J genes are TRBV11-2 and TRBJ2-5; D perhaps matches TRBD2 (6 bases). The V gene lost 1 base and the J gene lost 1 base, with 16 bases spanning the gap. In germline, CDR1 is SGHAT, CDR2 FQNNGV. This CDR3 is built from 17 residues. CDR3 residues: CASSLGGLADLQETQYF. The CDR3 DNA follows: TGTGCCAGCAGCTTAGGGGGGTTAGCGGACCTCCAAGAGACCCAGTACTTC.

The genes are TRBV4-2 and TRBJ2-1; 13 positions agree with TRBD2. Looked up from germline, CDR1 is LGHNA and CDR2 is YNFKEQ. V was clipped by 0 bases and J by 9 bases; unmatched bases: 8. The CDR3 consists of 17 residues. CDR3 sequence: CASSQDPLAGGLFEQFF. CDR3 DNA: TGTGCCAGCAGCCAAGATCCACTAGCGGGGGGGTTGTTTGAGCAGTTCTTC.

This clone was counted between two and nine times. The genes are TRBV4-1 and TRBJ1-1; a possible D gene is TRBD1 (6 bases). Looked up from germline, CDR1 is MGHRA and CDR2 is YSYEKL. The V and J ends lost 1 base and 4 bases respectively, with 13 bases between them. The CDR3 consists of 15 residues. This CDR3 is CASSQVNRVGTEAFF. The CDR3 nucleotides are TGCGCCAGCAGCCAAGTCAACAGGGTAGGCACTGAAGCTTTCTTT.

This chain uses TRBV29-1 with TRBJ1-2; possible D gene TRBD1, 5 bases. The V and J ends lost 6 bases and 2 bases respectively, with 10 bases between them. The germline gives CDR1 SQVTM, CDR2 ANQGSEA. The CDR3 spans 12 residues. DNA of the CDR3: TGCAGCGTGGGGCAGCAGAACTATGGCTACACCTTC. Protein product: CSVGQQNYGYTF.

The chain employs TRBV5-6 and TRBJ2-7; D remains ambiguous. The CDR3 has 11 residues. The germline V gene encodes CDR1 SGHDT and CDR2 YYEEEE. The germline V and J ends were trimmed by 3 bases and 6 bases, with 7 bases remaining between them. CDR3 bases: TGTGCCAGCAGCTCAGGTTTCGAGCAGTACGTC. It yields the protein CASSSGFEQYV.

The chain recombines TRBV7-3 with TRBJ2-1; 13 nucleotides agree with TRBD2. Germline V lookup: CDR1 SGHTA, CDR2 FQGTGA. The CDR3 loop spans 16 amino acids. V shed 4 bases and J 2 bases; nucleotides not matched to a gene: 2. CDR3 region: CASSSTSGGAYNEQFF. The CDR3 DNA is TGTGCCAGCAGCTCTACTAGCGGGGGGGCCTACAATGAGCAGTTCTTC.

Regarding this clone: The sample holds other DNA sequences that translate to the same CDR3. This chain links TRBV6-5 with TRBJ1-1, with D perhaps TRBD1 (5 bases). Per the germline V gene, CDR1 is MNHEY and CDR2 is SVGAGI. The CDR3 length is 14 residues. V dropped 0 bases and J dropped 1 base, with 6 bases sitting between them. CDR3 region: CASSYSGGNTEAFF. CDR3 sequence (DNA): TGTGCCAGCAGTTACTCGGGGGGGAACACTGAAGCTTTCTTT.

DNA of the CDR3: TGTGCCAGCAGCTCCGTTGGCGGGGGGGCCCTCGGGGAGCTGTTTTTT. It translates to CASSSVGGGALGELFF. The chain links TRBV13 to TRBJ2-2; TRBD2 aligns across 9 bases. Germline V gives CDR1 PRHDT, CDR2 FYEKMQ (reference sequence). V lost 4 bases and J lost 7; bases outside the gene matches: 10. The CDR3 contains 16 residues.

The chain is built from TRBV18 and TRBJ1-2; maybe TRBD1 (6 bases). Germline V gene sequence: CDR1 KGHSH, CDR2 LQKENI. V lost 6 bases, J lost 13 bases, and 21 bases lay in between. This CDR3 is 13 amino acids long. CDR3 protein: CASSKEGDPGSTF. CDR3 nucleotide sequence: TGTGCCAGCTCTAAAGAGGGGGACCCCGGATCCACCTTC.

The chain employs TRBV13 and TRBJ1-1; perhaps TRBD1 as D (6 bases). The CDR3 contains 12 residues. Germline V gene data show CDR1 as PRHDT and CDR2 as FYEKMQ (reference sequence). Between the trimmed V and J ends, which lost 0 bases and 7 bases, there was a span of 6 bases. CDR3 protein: CASSLGDSEAFF. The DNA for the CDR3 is TGTGCCAGCAGCTTAGGGGACAGTGAAGCTTTCTTT.

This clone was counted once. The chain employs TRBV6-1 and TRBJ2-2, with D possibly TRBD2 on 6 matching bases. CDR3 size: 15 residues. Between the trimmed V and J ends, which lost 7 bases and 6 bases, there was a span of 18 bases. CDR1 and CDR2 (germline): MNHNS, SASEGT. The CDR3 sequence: CASTSQMGGAGELFF. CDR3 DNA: TGTGCCAGCACCTCGCAGATGGGGGGTGCCGGGGAGCTGTTTTTT.

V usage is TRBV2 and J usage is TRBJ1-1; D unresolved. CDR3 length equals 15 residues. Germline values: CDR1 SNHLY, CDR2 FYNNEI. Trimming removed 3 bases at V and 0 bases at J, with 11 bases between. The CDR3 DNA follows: TGTGCCAGCAGTGACGTCAGAAACATGAACACTGAAGCTTTCTTT. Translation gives CASSDVRNMNTEAFF.

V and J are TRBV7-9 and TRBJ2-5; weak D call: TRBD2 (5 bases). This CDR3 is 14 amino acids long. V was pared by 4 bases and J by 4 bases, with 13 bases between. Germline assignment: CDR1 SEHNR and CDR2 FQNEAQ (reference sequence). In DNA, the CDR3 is TGTGCCAGCAGCTCTACTAACGGAGGAGAGACCCAGTACTTC. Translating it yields CASSSTNGGETQYF.

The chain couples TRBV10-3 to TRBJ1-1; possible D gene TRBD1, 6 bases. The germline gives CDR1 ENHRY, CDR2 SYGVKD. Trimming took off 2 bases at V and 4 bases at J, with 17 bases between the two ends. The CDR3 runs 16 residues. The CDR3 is CAISEHPPQGSTEAFF. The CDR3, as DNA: TGTGCCATCAGTGAGCATCCCCCCCAGGGGAGCACTGAAGCTTTCTTT.

CDR3 DNA: TGTGCCAGCTTAAGAGGGGGCCTCTACGAGCAGTACTTC. Translation gives CASLRGGLYEQYF. The V and J genes are TRBV6-1 and TRBJ2-7, with TRBD1 matching 7 bases. The CDR3 runs to 13 residues. V dropped 8 bases and J dropped 3; count of bases not matched to a gene: 7. Germline values: CDR1 MNHNS, CDR2 SASEGT.

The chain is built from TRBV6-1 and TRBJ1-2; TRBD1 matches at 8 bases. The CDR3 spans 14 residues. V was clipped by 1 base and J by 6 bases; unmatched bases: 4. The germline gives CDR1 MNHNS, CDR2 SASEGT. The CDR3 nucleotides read TGTGCCAGCAGTGAAGGGACAGGGCGAGATGGCTACACCTTC. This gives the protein CASSEGTGRDGYTF.

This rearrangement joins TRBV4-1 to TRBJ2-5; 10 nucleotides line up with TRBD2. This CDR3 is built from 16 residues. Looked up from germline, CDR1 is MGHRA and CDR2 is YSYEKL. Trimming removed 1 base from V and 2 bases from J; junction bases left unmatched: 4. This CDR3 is CASSQVPAGGQETQYF. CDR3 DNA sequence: TGCGCCAGCAGCCAAGTACCAGCGGGGGGGCAAGAGACCCAGTACTTC.

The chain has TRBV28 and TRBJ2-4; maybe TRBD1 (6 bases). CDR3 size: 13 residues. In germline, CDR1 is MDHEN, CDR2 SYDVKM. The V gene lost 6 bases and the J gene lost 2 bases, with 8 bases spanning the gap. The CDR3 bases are TGTGCCAGCAGCCAGGGGACCAAAAACATTCAGTACTTC. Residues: CASSQGTKNIQYF. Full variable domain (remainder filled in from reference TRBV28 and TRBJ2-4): DVKVTQSSRYLVKRTGEKVFLECVQDMDHENMFWYRQDPGLGLRLIYFSYDVKMKEKGDIPEGYSVSREKKERFSLILESASTNQTSMYLCASSQGTKNIQYFGAGTRLSVL.